This entry concerns a single T cell receptor (beta chain). Its antigen is still unknown. No much larger clone exists at a distance of one base, and base qualities are not known. This sample was taken from a study of blood T cells in healthy people across ages (dated by TCRdb to the mid-2010s). Regarding the research as a whole: In model experiments, template switching captured about one uniquely barcoded TCR beta cDNA molecule for every two T cells. The donors were split into four age groups: young (average about 16 years), middle-aged (39), aged (approximately 60) and long-lived (roughly 77). The study measured age-related changes in TCR beta repertoire diversity using deep sequencing normalized with unique cDNA molecular identifiers. To avoid experimental bias, donors of different ages were distributed randomly across sequencing lanes. Using the same blood draw, the study looked at two additional independent replicas of 1 million unique cDNA reads for two donors, one aged 18 to 29 and the other aged 80 or older. Points the paper makes about the study in general: Estimates of total diversity from one million sequenced T cells were regarded as lower bounds and underestimates. Observed TCR beta diversity per million T cells fell roughly linearly with age, and a significant reduction was already apparent by age roughly 41. Donor CMV infection status was unknown, potentially confounding age-related changes in expanded clonotypes. Observed TCR beta diversity correlated strongly with the percentage of naive T cells measured by flow cytometry. Because profiling used bulk unsorted PBMCs, naive and antigen-experienced compartments could not be compared conclusively. Compared with the aged group, more naive CD4+ T cells, fewer expanded clones and increased TCR diversity were shown by the long-lived group, suggesting age selection.

The roughly 39 donors, aged about 6 to 95 years, were systemically healthy Caucasian individuals from Russia. Each donor gave roughly 9 milliliters of peripheral blood, drawn into EDTA-treated Vacutainer tubes. Ficoll-Paque density-gradient centrifugation was used to isolate PBMCs, with at least 6.5 million obtained per sample. Trizol reagent was used to extract total RNA from PBMCs, with at least 5.5 micrograms per sample. Naive CD45RAhigh/CD27high T cell percentages were measured by flow cytometry on a PBMC aliquot from every donor. The library was produced with 5' RACE. Data came from an Illumina HiSeq 2500. A second PCR of about 7 to 12 cycles was performed with a sample-barcoded 5' primer and a J-beta primer mix. A template-switch 5' adaptor carrying 12 random nucleotides introduced a unique molecular identifier onto each TCR beta cDNA molecule. Each sample yielded at least 3 million CDR3-containing paired-end reads. First-strand cDNA synthesis was performed from all RNA using the Mint cDNA synthesis kit, with priming by a TRBC-specific oligonucleotide. Following uracil-DNA glycosylase treatment, a first 18-cycle PCR with universal primers M1SS and BC2_uni_R was performed on all cDNA. Regarding the original processing steps: For normalization, 1 million high-quality reads were randomly selected from each sample, with every read carrying a distinct molecular identifier. Reads with shared molecular identifiers were discarded instead of being binned into consensus sequences. MiTCR, run with a Q25 quality threshold and the strictest error-elimination algorithm, handled CDR3 identification, clonotype clustering and error correction. A nonparametric unseen species model with Euler transformation was used to estimate lower-bound total TCR beta diversity. TCRdb itself trimmed the public reads at Q25 with fastp, ran MiXCR and retained productive beta chains. Each entry is one CDR3 protein sequence, shown with its most common DNA and genes. TCRdb's processing, not the authors' own work, is the source of the V and J calls. The sample records just over 1 million distinct CDR3 sequences, more than 40% of which are singletons. The ten largest clones add up to over 15% of the sample.

This receptor was obtained from a woman in her fifties or sixties in good health. The sequencing input was blood.

In nucleotide form, the sequence is TGTGCCAGCAACAACAGGGGTTCCTACAATGAGCAGTTCTTC. The encoded protein is CASNNRGSYNEQFF. This sequence uses TRBV6-2 or TRBV6-3 and TRBJ2-1; 7 nucleotides in the junction match TRBD1. In the germline V gene, CDR1 corresponds to MNHEY and CDR2 to SVGEGT. Taken from cysteine to phenylalanine, the CDR3 has 14 residues. CDR3 DNA only is kept here, 42 bases in frame from base 1. Germline trimming amounts to 7 bases on V and 1 base on J, with 4 as the count of junction bases outside the gene matches.